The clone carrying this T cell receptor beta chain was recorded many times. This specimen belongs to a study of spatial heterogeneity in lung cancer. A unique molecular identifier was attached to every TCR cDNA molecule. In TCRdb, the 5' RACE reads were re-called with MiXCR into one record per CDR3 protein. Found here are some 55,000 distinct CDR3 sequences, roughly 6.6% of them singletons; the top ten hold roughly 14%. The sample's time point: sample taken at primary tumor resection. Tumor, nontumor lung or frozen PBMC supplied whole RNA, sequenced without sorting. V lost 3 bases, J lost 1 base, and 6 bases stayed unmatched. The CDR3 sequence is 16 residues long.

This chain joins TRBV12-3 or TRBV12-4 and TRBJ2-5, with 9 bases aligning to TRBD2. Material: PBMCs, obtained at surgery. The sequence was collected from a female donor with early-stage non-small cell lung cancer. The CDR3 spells CASSLGLAGVQETQYF. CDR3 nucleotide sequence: TGTGCCAGCAGTTTGGGGTTAGCGGGGGTCCAAGAGACCCAGTACTTC.